This T cell receptor (beta chain) was identified in a study of shared clonotypes between healthy human individuals. With regard to this clone: What it recognizes is unknown.

The CDR3 covers 15 residues. V shed 4 bases, J shed 6 bases, and the junction held 11 bases outside the gene matches. Germline CDR1 and CDR2: SGHDN and FVKESK. General study results and limits: Naive subsets generally had larger estimated richness than memory subsets.

Methods used by the authors: Filtering of immunoSEQ junctional sequences could not match full-length read filtering. TCRdb's table, derived via immunoSEQ multiplex PCR, lists solely in-frame clones and lacks some. V and J calls plus clone size are reproduced from that table; the DNA served to infer D and trimming. The sample carries 850,000 to 1,200,000 clones, roughly 75% recorded once. This clonotype was sampled from a man between 18 and 29 years old in good health. The sample comprised memory CD4+ T cells sorted from blood. The subset: CD45RA-negative fraction. The genes are TRBV14 and TRBJ2-7; 8 positions agree with TRBD1. The CDR3 protein is CASSPRTGQPLEQYF. In nucleotides, the CDR3 is TGTGCCAGCAGCCCGAGGACAGGGCAGCCCCTCGAGCAGTACTTC.